This entry lists 9 T cell receptor beta chains sequenced from one sample in a study of early T cells in non-severe SARS-CoV-2 infection. In TCRdb, the 5' RACE reads were re-called with MiXCR into one record per CDR3 protein. The sample lists under 70,000 distinct CDR3 sequences; about 12% were seen once. The input for sequencing was whole blood, taken at baseline. The receptors stem from an adult who was a healthcare worker with PCR-confirmed SARS-CoV-2 infection or an uninfected control (not recorded which).

This clonotype was counted once. Its ends do not fully match the called genes, so a read error is possible. The V and J genes are TRBV6-2 or TRBV6-3 and TRBJ2-7; the D gene could be TRBD1 or TRBD2 (5 bases each). Germline V CDR1 and CDR2: MNHEY, SVGEGT. CDR3 size: 14 residues. The CDR3 DNA reads TGTGCCAGTTCTCCTGGGACCGCTCCCTACGAGCGGTACTTC. Translated: CASSPGTAPYERYF.

This clonotype showed up many times. This chain connects TRBV27 to TRBJ2-7, with a weak D call TRBD2 (6 bases). The V and J ends lost 3 bases and 7 bases respectively, with 10 bases between them. Germline values: CDR1 MNHEY, CDR2 SMNVEV (reference sequence). CDR3 size: 12 residues. The CDR3 coding sequence is TGTGCCAGCAGTTTCCCAGGGAGGGAGCAGTACTTC. It codes for CASSFPGREQYF.

This clonotype was seen only a few times. The chain combines TRBV11-3 with TRBJ1-1; D is undetermined. CDR1 and CDR2 from the germline V gene are SGHNT and YENEEA. The V end was cut by 0 bases, the J end by 0 bases, with 5 bases between. The CDR3 totals 14 residues. The CDR3 bases are TGTGCCAGCAGCTTAGAAGGAATGAACACTGAAGCTTTCTTT. It specifies CASSLEGMNTEAFF.

There are a few counts of this clonotype. The chain joins TRBV20-1 to TRBJ1-1; D might be TRBD1 (6 bases). The ends were cut back, 6 bases at V and 3 bases at J, with 17 bases in the middle. The CDR3 has 14 amino acids. Germline V gives CDR1 DFQATT, CDR2 SNEGSKA (reference sequence). The chain's CDR3 is CSAQDHTGHTEAFF. CDR3 sequence (DNA): TGCAGTGCCCAGGATCATACAGGGCACACTGAAGCTTTCTTT.

The chain uses TRBV7-2 and TRBJ1-5; D uncertain. Germline V gene sequence: CDR1 SGHTA, CDR2 FQGNSA. This CDR3 spans 15 amino acids. V gave up 2 bases and J gave up 0 bases, with 8 bases separating them. CDR3 in DNA: TGTGCCAGCAGCTTAAGCGTCGGTAGCAATCAGCCCCAGCATTTT. This codes for CASSLSVGSNQPQHF.

The chain joins TRBV10-1 to TRBJ2-3, with D possibly being TRBD1 (6 bases). This CDR3 spans 16 amino acids. Between the trimmed V and J ends, which lost 5 bases and 4 bases, there was a span of 19 bases. Germline V gene lookup returns CDR1 WNHNN and CDR2 SYGVQD (reference sequence). CDR3 loop: CASSSNRVTAPDTQYF. DNA of the CDR3: TGCGCCAGCAGTTCCAACAGGGTTACCGCACCAGATACGCAGTATTTT.

About this clonotype itself: The DNA is left out, because the CDR3 cannot be placed on it with certainty; the CDR3 is given as TCRdb lists it. This CDR3 reads CASSKEVGQGIGGSYEQYF. The chain is built from TRBV21-1 and TRBJ2-7; the DNA was not compared with TRBD1, the D call given in the table. TRBV21-1 is marked as a pseudogene. Counting both end residues, the CDR3 totals 19 amino acids.

The chain combines TRBV7-8 with TRBJ2-1; 10 nucleotides line up with TRBD1. Germline V gives CDR1 SGHVS, CDR2 FQNEAQ. The CDR3 spans 15 residues. The junction had 3 bases not matched to a gene; V was cut back by 5 bases and J by 2 bases. CDR3 residues: CASSRTGGPYNEQFF. The DNA for the CDR3 is TGTGCCAGCAGCAGGACAGGGGGACCCTACAATGAGCAGTTCTTC.

The V call is TRBV2, the J call TRBJ2-1; no clear D gene. The CDR3 has 12 residues. The ends were cut back, 6 bases at V and 3 bases at J, with 6 bases in the middle. The germline V gene encodes CDR1 SNHLY and CDR2 FYNNEI. CDR3 residues: CASRANYNEQFF. Written as DNA, the CDR3 is TGTGCCAGCAGGGCAAACTACAATGAGCAGTTCTTC. Complete variable domain (other parts from reference TRBV2 and TRBJ2-1): EPEVTQTPSHQVTQMGQEVILRCVPISNHLYFYWYRQILGQKVEFLVSFYNNEISEKSEIFDDQFSVERPDGSNFTLKIRSTKLEDSAMYFCASRANYNEQFFGPGTRLTVL.